This T cell receptor beta chain comes out of a study of blood T cell repertoires in COVID-19. Study information: From the United States, Italy and Spain came samples of acute and convalescent COVID-19. T cells, B-cell-depleted T cells, or PBMCs provided the cDNA or gDNA that served as material.

This clone is a singleton in its sample. The CDR3 has 15 amino acids. Germline assignment: CDR1 LNHDA and CDR2 SQIVND (reference sequence). Trimming removed 5 bases from V and 5 bases from J; junction bases left unmatched: 9. Authors' methods: Amplification with reference gene primers provided the estimates of nucleated cell counts. Assay: immunoSEQ multiplex PCR; the TCRdb copy retains only in-frame clones and omits some. The V and J calls and the clone size are those of that table, but D and trimming were determined from the DNA. The repertoire includes roughly 150,000 clones, around 84% of them detected once, and roughly 6.8% sits in the top ten.

This TCR came from a woman between 45 and 65 years old in a cohort sampled during active or convalescent COVID-19. The chain recombines TRBV19 with TRBJ1-5, with 7 bases identical to TRBD1. Sequencing used peripheral blood. DNA of the CDR3: TGTGCCAGTAGTCGACAGGGTCTTTTCGATCAGCCCCAGCATTTT. Its translation is CASSRQGLFDQPQHF. Combining the CDR3 with reference TRBV19 and TRBJ1-5 gives the whole variable domain DGGITQSPKYLFRKEGQNVTLSCEQNLNHDAMYWYRQDPGQGLRLIYYSQIVNDFQKGDIAEGYSVSREKKESFPLTVTSAQKNPTAFYLCASSRQGLFDQPQHFGDGTRLSIL.